The clone carrying this TCR beta chain was seen at least ten times. With a J-beta primer mix and a sample-barcoded 5' primer, a second PCR ran about 6 to 11 cycles. One entry per CDR3 protein results from TCRdb running MiXCR on the 5' RACE reads. Of 900,000 to 950,000 distinct CDR3 sequences listed, about 29% are singletons. The source of the sample is a study of blood T cells in healthy people across ages. The data also belong to a second study, concerning T cells of mothers and their children.

This clonotype was sampled from a woman aged 40 to 50 in good health. The material sequenced was blood.

Here the CDR3 reads CASSGRGRVLLGGYTF. CDR3 nucleotides: TGCGCCAGCAGCGGGAGGGGGCGCGTATTATTAGGCGGCTACACCTTC. The rearrangement joins TRBV4-1 to TRBJ1-2; 7 bases match TRBD1. The trim removed 5 bases at V and 8 bases at J, leaving 17 bases unmatched. Germline CDR1 is MGHRA and CDR2 is YSYEKL. The CDR3 has 16 residues.